The sample holds one count of the clone carrying this T cell receptor beta chain. What it binds is unknown. These data originate in a study of T cells in Graves' hyperthyroidism and ophthalmopathy. Findings and caveats of the study: Most thyroid clonotypes with frequency above 0.001 were detected in blood.

Amplification targeted TCR beta CDR3 regions from RNA transcripts. RT-PCR in the first round (using the HTBI primer set) targeted the TCR CDR3. TCRdb reprocessed the multiplex PCR reads via MiXCR and lists one record per CDR3 protein. The table shows hundreds of thousands of distinct CDR3 sequences, with roughly a third occurring only once. Sequencing was carried out using blood. The sequence was obtained from a woman in her thirties or forties with Graves' hyperthyroidism.

CDR3 coding DNA: TGTGCCAGCGAGTCTCGGAAGTCTGGAAACACCATATATTTT. Its translation is CASESRKSGNTIYF. This chain uses TRBV6-2 or TRBV6-3 with TRBJ1-3, with D uncertain. Germline values: CDR1 MNHEY, CDR2 SVGEGT. Trimming left V 8 bases short and J 1 base short, with 12 bases between. This CDR3 contains 14 residues.